This T cell receptor beta chain was retrieved from a study of cytomegalovirus exposure and HLA in healthy donors. Background on the study: Early released data comprised some 85 million unique TCRs from HLA-typed donors.

The CDR3 covers 12 residues. The V gene's germline CDR1 is SQVTM and CDR2 ANQGSEA. The ends lost 8 bases at V and 3 bases at J; junction bases unmatched: 5. The study's findings and limits: Trimming of TCR beta V- and J-genes showed a link, identified in a later analysis, to a missense DCLRE1C variant.

For this clone: The target antigen is unknown.

Researchers ran the PCR with 60 Vbeta and 13 Jbeta primers. Original methodology: Later reanalysis found about 80 million unique TCR beta chains, 10 million to 12 million of them shared. The table came from immunoSEQ multiplex PCR; TCRdb's copy has only in-frame clones and leaves some out. V and J calls and clone size are those listed in that table; D and trimming were worked out from the DNA. The repertoire has about 120,000 clones, 77% of them found once; the top ten carry approximately 5.5%. The chain recombines TRBV29-1 with TRBJ2-5; TRBD1 agrees at 8 bases. This sequence originates from a man younger than 30 in good health and CMV-seropositive. Sequencing was done on a sample of PBMCs. CDR3 bases: TGCAGCACAAGACAGGGGAAAGAGACCCAGTACTTC. Its translation: CSTRQGKETQYF.